Following are 24 T cell receptor beta chains from one sample sequenced in a study of human T cells and chemical hapten exposure (dated by TCRdb to 2020 to 2023). The library came from RACE. The instrument given in TCRdb is NextSeq 500. TCRdb applied fastp at Q25 and MiXCR to the public reads, then kept only in-frame beta chains. Entries that share a CDR3 protein sequence are merged under the most common genes and DNA. The sample table contains over 35,000 distinct CDR3 sequences; only one count was recorded for around 9% of them. Of the sample, approximately 16% falls within the top ten clones. In light of the paper, this sample's time point label describes: patch test 2, 6 weeks after DPC sensitization. Interpreted using the paper, the treatment or condition label stands for: therapeutic diphenylcyclopropenone sensitization with weekly scalp DPC. The source was whole blood, collected in connection with sensitization to the hapten diphenylcyclopropenone (DPC). The receptors were sampled from a woman in her forties with alopecia areata. Some clones in this sample may be carry-over from other donors' samples.

Ten or more counts support this clonotype. The rearrangement links TRBV20-1 to TRBJ2-7; 7 bases fit TRBD1. The germline V gene has CDR1 DFQATT and CDR2 SNEGSKA (reference sequence). With 3 bases clipped from V and 2 bases from J, the junction kept 4 bases outside the gene matches. There are 13 residues in the CDR3. CDR3 in DNA: TGCAGTGCTAGTCCAGGGGGTGCCTACGAGCAGTACTTC. Protein product: CSASPGGAYEQYF.

This chain connects TRBV2 to TRBJ1-5, with a tentative D call TRBD1 (5 bases). Trimming removed 11 bases from V and 2 bases from J, with 16 bases in between. CDR1 SNHLY and CDR2 FYNNEI come from the germline V gene. The CDR3 has 14 residues. CDR3 loop: CASGEGEGNQPQHF. CDR3 nucleotides: TGTGCCTCCGGGGAAGGGGAAGGCAATCAGCCCCAGCATTTT.

There are many counts of this clonotype. The chain combines TRBV9 with TRBJ2-3; D is undetermined. The ends were cut back, 5 bases at V and 2 bases at J, with 6 bases in the middle. The CDR3 is 12 residues long. Per the germline V gene, CDR1 is SGDLS and CDR2 is YYNGEE. CDR3 region: CASRQITDTQYF. The CDR3 DNA reads as TGTGCCAGCAGGCAGATCACAGATACGCAGTATTTT.

This clonotype was found many times. The J gene is TRBJ1-5, the V gene TRBV10-3; D is ambiguous. Germline CDR1 ENHRY, CDR2 SYGVKD. There are 13 residues in the CDR3. V was clipped by 3 bases and J by 7 bases, with 10 bases between them. CDR3 DNA sequence: TGTGCCATCAGTGAAGGGCAGATACAGCCCCAGCATTTT. It is translated as CAISEGQIQPQHF.

At least ten counts were recorded for this clonotype. The chain combines TRBV6-1 with TRBJ2-6, with D possibly matching TRBD1 (6 bases). Trimming took 2 bases from V and 3 from J, leaving 17 bases between them. Germline CDR1 and CDR2: MNHNS and SASEGT. The CDR3 contains 18 residues. For the CDR3, the DNA is TGTGCCAGCAGTGAATCGGTCATGAACAGGGTTGGGGCCAACGTCCTGACTTTC. Amino acids: CASSESVMNRVGANVLTF.

This clonotype has ten or more counts. The chain uses TRBV29-1 and TRBJ2-1; TRBD2 agrees at 10 bases. This CDR3 has 15 residues. Germline V gene data show CDR1 as SQVTM and CDR2 as ANQGSEA. Unmatched junction bases numbered 9, after V lost 2 bases and J lost 8 bases. The chain's CDR3 is CSVEKASGGSDEQFF. CDR3 DNA: TGCAGCGTTGAAAAGGCTAGCGGGGGTTCCGATGAGCAGTTCTTC.

Comment on this clonotype: It may be a read error: a sequence one base away is much more abundant. The chain is built from TRBV5-1 and TRBJ1-1; 7 bases are a match to TRBD1. Germline V CDR1 and CDR2: SGHRS, YFSETQ. The CDR3 has 14 residues. Written as DNA, the CDR3 is TGCGCCAGAAGCTTGGGCGTGGACAGGTCTGAAGCTTTCTTT. This gives the protein CARSLGVDRSEAFF. The full variable domain, in which reference TRBV5-1 and TRBJ1-1 provide the parts outside the CDR3, is KAGVTQTPRYLIKTRGQQVTLSCSPISGHRSVSWYQQTPGQGLQFLFEYFSETQRNKGNFPGRFSGRQFSNSRSEMNVSTLELGDSALYLCARSLGVDRSEAFFGQGTRLTVV.

This clonotype was seen a handful of times. This sequence joins TRBV27 and TRBJ1-6, with D perhaps TRBD1 (5 bases). Looked up from germline, CDR1 is MNHEY and CDR2 is SMNVEV (reference sequence). CDR3 length: 13 amino acids. Trimming pared 11 bases from V and 5 bases from J, leaving 13 bases between. CDR3 in amino acids: CAVRQGNNSPLHF. In DNA form, the CDR3 reads TGTGCCGTACGTCAGGGAAATAATTCACCCCTCCACTTT.

The chain uses TRBV9 and TRBJ2-5; the D call may be TRBD1 or TRBD2 (5 bases each). Trimming stripped 0 bases from V and 4 bases from J, with 7 bases between. The CDR3 totals 13 residues. Looked up from germline, CDR1 is SGDLS and CDR2 is YYNGEE. The CDR3: CASSVVGGETQYF. The CDR3 DNA reads TGTGCCAGCAGCGTAGTTGGGGGAGAGACCCAGTACTTC.

The sample holds many counts of this clonotype. The rearrangement links TRBV5-1 to TRBJ2-3; no firm D call. CDR1 is SGHRS and CDR2 is YFSETQ in the germline V gene. The CDR3 loop spans 14 amino acids. Trimming took off 0 bases at V and 6 bases at J, with 11 bases between the two ends. This CDR3 is CASSLARPTDTQYF. The CDR3 DNA reads TGCGCCAGCAGCTTGGCCAGACCCACGGATACGCAGTATTTT.

This clonotype was seen many times. This chain links TRBV12-3 or TRBV12-4 with TRBJ2-1; D unresolved. The CDR3 has 12 residues. Trimming removed 8 bases at V and 9 bases at J, with 14 bases between. The CDR3 DNA reads TGTGCCAGCCGGTTAGGTACCGCTGAGCAGTTCTTC. Its protein product is CASRLGTAEQFF.

CDR3 nucleotide sequence: TGTGCTAGTGGCCCTGGGTTTTTCTACAATGAGCAGTTCTTC. Residues: CASGPGFFYNEQFF. The chain combines TRBV12-5 with TRBJ2-1; D call uncertain. The V gene's germline CDR1 is LGHNT and CDR2 FRNRAP. V lost 6 bases to trimming and J lost 3 bases, with 12 bases between them. This CDR3 is built from 14 residues.

This chain joins TRBV20-1 and TRBJ1-6; 7 bases line up with TRBD1. V shed 3 bases and J 9 bases; nucleotides not matched to a gene: 11. CDR3 length: 15 residues. Germline V lookup: CDR1 DFQATT, CDR2 SNEGSKA (reference sequence). The CDR3 spells CSASRQGGDISPLHF. In DNA, the CDR3 is TGCAGTGCTAGTAGACAGGGTGGGGATATTTCACCCCTCCACTTT.

This clonotype was seen ten or more times. The chain joins TRBV2 to TRBJ1-3; D perhaps matches TRBD1 (6 bases). CDR3 length: 17 residues. V gave up 0 bases and J gave up 0 bases, with 12 bases separating them. Per the germline V gene, CDR1 is SNHLY and CDR2 is FYNNEI. The CDR3 loop is CASSEAGRGHSGNTIYF. CDR3 DNA: TGTGCCAGCAGTGAAGCGGGACGGGGGCACTCTGGAAACACCATATATTTT.

This clonotype was observed at least ten times. The chain couples TRBV5-4 to TRBJ2-1, with 7 bases matching TRBD1. Germline trimming cut 0 bases from V and 7 bases from J; bases unmatched to any gene: 7. The CDR3 totals 15 residues. The germline V gene encodes CDR1 SGHNT and CDR2 YYREEE (reference sequence). The CDR3 DNA follows: TGTGCCAGCAGCTTGGACAGGGGATTCCGTAATGAGCAGTTCTTC. It codes for CASSLDRGFRNEQFF. Based on the CDR3 plus reference TRBV5-4 and TRBJ2-1, the full variable domain is ETGVTQSPTHLIKTRGQQVTLRCSSQSGHNTVSWYQQALGQGPQFIFQYYREEENGRGNFPPRFSGLQFPNYSSELNVNALELDDSALYLCASSLDRGFRNEQFFGPGTRLTVL.

Ten or more counts support this clonotype. The genes are TRBV6-1 and TRBJ2-7, with 8 bases that match TRBD2. The CDR3 sequence is 13 residues long. With 9 bases clipped from V and 3 bases from J, the junction kept 7 bases outside the gene matches. Germline V gives CDR1 MNHNS, CDR2 SASEGT. The CDR3 bases are TGTGCCAGTCCGGGACTAGGCCGCTACGAGCAGTACTTC. This encodes CASPGLGRYEQYF.

CDR3 in DNA: TGCGCCAGCAGGGATCTAGCGGGGGTAGAGACCCAGTACTTC. Translated: CASRDLAGVETQYF. This chain uses TRBV10-2 with TRBJ2-5; 10 nucleotides align to TRBD2. The length of the CDR3 is 14 residues. V lost 6 bases to trimming and J lost 4 bases; unmatched junction nucleotides: 5. In germline, CDR1 is WSHSY, CDR2 SAAADI.

This clonotype was counted at least ten times. The chain links TRBV3-1 to TRBJ1-5; 8 bases are a match to TRBD1. CDR3 length equals 15 residues. V gave up 5 bases and J gave up 6 bases; unmatched junction bases: 9. Germline lookup yields CDR1 LGHDT and CDR2 YNNKEL (reference sequence). This CDR3 reads CASSSRQGTGQPQHF. The DNA of the CDR3 is TGTGCCAGCAGCTCCCGACAGGGGACCGGTCAGCCCCAGCATTTT.

V is TRBV20-1 and J is TRBJ1-1; 7 bases line up with TRBD1. The CDR3 totals 15 residues. V dropped 3 bases and J dropped 0; count of bases not matched to a gene: 7. Germline V gene lookup returns CDR1 DFQATT and CDR2 SNEGSKA (reference sequence). CDR3 loop: CSASPQGIMNTEAFF. CDR3 nucleotides: TGCAGTGCTAGTCCACAGGGGATAATGAACACTGAAGCTTTCTTT.

This chain connects TRBV10-3 to TRBJ2-3; D gene uncertain. The CDR3 has 13 amino acids. The ends were cut back, 7 bases at V and 4 bases at J, with 12 bases in the middle. Germline V gene lookup returns CDR1 ENHRY and CDR2 SYGVKD. The CDR3 reads CAINSRAADTQYF. For the CDR3, the DNA is TGTGCCATCAACAGCCGGGCGGCAGATACGCAGTATTTT.

Many counts were recorded for this clonotype. The CDR3: CASSGGTSNTDTQYF. In nucleotides, the CDR3 is TGTGCCAGCAGTGGCGGGACTAGCAACACAGATACGCAGTATTTT. This chain joins TRBV12-3 or TRBV12-4 and TRBJ2-3; 9 nucleotides line up with TRBD2. This CDR3 is built from 15 residues. With V trimmed by 5 bases and J by 2 bases, 5 bases remained unmatched.

This clonotype was detected ten times or more. This rearrangement joins TRBV4-2 to TRBJ2-3; 12 bases match TRBD2. The germline gives CDR1 LGHNA, CDR2 YNFKEQ. The CDR3 sequence is 20 residues long. V dropped 4 bases and J dropped 6; count of bases not matched to a gene: 20. The CDR3 sequence: CASSLRHRPSGGDGLDTQYF. CDR3 nucleotides: TGTGCCAGCAGCCTTAGGCATCGGCCTAGCGGGGGGGACGGCTTGGATACGCAGTATTTT.

J is TRBJ1-2 and V is TRBV29-1; weak D call: TRBD1 (6 bases). Trimming removed 7 bases from V and 8 bases from J, with 17 bases in between. Germline CDR1 and CDR2: SQVTM and ANQGSEA. This CDR3 is 12 amino acids long. CDR3 loop: CSAGGQGQGYTF. In DNA, the CDR3 is TGCAGCGCCGGAGGCCAGGGACAAGGCTACACCTTC.

This clonotype was seen a few times. The gene calls are TRBV9 and TRBJ2-3, with D hard to call. The V gene lost 0 bases and the J gene lost 8 bases, with 10 bases spanning the gap. This CDR3 has 13 residues. CDR1 and CDR2 (germline): SGDLS, YYNGEE. For the CDR3, the DNA is TGTGCCAGCAGCGTAGACCCCGCCGGTACGCAGTATTTT. Its protein is CASSVDPAGTQYF.